One sample yielded the 10 T cell receptor beta chains listed below, sequenced in a study of T cell repertoires in cytomegalovirus infection (dated by TCRdb to the late 2010s). Sequencing relied on an Illumina HiSeq 1500. TCRdb reanalyzed the raw reads on its own, using fastp at Q25 for trimming and MiXCR for clone calling, and kept in-frame beta chains. Under each unique CDR3 protein, matching rows form one entry showing the most common genes and DNA. Here the sample has around 260,000 distinct CDR3 sequences; about 26% occur a single time. Approximately 13% of the sample comes from the top ten. Sequencing input: PBMCs. The receptors shown here come from a human donor in good health (CMV status not recorded). Some clones in this sample may be carry-over from other donors' samples.

The sample holds many counts of this clonotype. V is TRBV28 and J is TRBJ1-1; no reliable D call. V was cut by 5 bases and J by 3 bases, with 10 bases left in between. This CDR3 comprises 13 residues. CDR1 and CDR2 from the germline V gene are MDHEN and SYDVKM. The CDR3: CASSPPFDTEAFF. The CDR3 nucleotides are TGTGCCAGCAGTCCCCCCTTTGACACTGAAGCTTTCTTT.

This clonotype occurred many times. This CDR3 reads CASSLVGSNQPQHF. DNA for the CDR3: TGTGCCAGCAGCTTAGTTGGGAGCAATCAGCCCCAGCATTTT. The chain uses TRBV7-2 and TRBJ1-5; no clear D. With 1 base removed from V and 1 base from J, the gap between germline ends came to 5 bases. The CDR3 has 14 amino acids. CDR1 and CDR2 from the germline V gene are SGHTA and FQGNSA.

This clonotype has at least ten counts. This sequence joins TRBV20-1 and TRBJ2-1, with 9 bases matching TRBD2. J lost 0 bases, V lost 1 base, and 7 bases had no gene match. CDR1 and CDR2 from the germline V gene are DFQATT and SNEGSKA (reference sequence). The CDR3 sequence is 17 residues long. The CDR3 loop is CSARVSSGVSSYNEQFF. CDR3 in DNA: TGCAGTGCTAGAGTGTCTAGCGGGGTGAGCTCCTACAATGAGCAGTTCTTC.

This clonotype was counted at least ten times. This sequence joins TRBV7-2 and TRBJ2-3; TRBD2 matches 8 bases. CDR1 and CDR2 from the germline V gene are SGHTA and FQGNSA. The CDR3 loop spans 16 amino acids. V lost 1 base, J lost 2 bases, and 5 bases stayed unmatched. CDR3 sequence (DNA): TGTGCCAGCAGCTTAGTTTTTAGCGGGAACACAGATACGCAGTATTTT. It yields the protein CASSLVFSGNTDTQYF.

This clonotype was seen a few times. The CDR3 loop reads CSARMPSTDTQYF. In DNA, the CDR3 is TGCAGTGCGAGGATGCCTAGCACAGATACGCAGTATTTT. V and J are TRBV20-1 and TRBJ2-3; no clear D. Germline CDR1 DFQATT, CDR2 SNEGSKA (reference sequence). V was cut by 6 bases and J by 0 bases, with 10 bases left in between. The CDR3 extends over 13 amino acids.

This clonotype occurred a few times. The rearrangement links TRBV28 to TRBJ1-5; 8 bases are shared with TRBD1. The V gene's germline CDR1 is MDHEN and CDR2 SYDVKM. The CDR3 consists of 14 residues. After removal of 9 bases from V and 5 bases from J, the junction contained 9 bases not matched to a gene. The CDR3 nucleotides are TGTGCCAGTCTGGGGCAGGGGGCTTATCAGCCCCAGCATTTT. Translated, it gives CASLGQGAYQPQHF.

This clonotype was seen repeatedly, ten times or more. In DNA form, the CDR3 reads TGTGCCAGCAGCTTAGCGACTAGCGGGGGCACGTACACCGGGGAGCTGTTTTTT. This translates into CASSLATSGGTYTGELFF. The V gene is TRBV7-6, the J gene TRBJ2-2; TRBD2 matches 12 bases. CDR1 SGHVS and CDR2 FNYEAQ come from the germline V gene. The CDR3 has 18 residues. The V segment lost 0 bases and the J segment 3 bases; nucleotides outside the gene matches: 5.

The V and J genes are TRBV28 and TRBJ2-3; D perhaps matches TRBD1 (5 bases). Germline V CDR1 and CDR2: MDHEN, SYDVKM. This CDR3 is 14 amino acids long. The germline V and J ends were trimmed by 4 bases and 4 bases, with 12 bases remaining between them. The CDR3 coding sequence is TGTGCCAGCAGTTCTCCAGGGTCCTCAGATACGCAGTATTTT. It specifies CASSSPGSSDTQYF.

The V call is TRBV5-1, the J call TRBJ2-2; 10 nucleotides align to TRBD1. Unmatched junction bases numbered 13, after V lost 4 bases and J lost 7 bases. This CDR3 has 17 residues. The germline V gene encodes CDR1 SGHRS and CDR2 YFSETQ. The CDR3 nucleotides are TGCGCCAGCAGCCCTAGCTCCGGGGACAGGGGAAACGGGGAGCTGTTTTTT. Translating it yields CASSPSSGDRGNGELFF.

This clonotype turned up a few times. V gene TRBV19 combines with J gene TRBJ1-5; 7 nucleotides line up with TRBD1. The length of the CDR3 is 14 residues. Per the germline V gene, CDR1 is LNHDA and CDR2 is SQIVND (reference sequence). The V segment lost 4 bases and the J segment 3 bases; nucleotides outside the gene matches: 3. DNA for the CDR3: TGTGCCAGTAGTAACAGGGGCCTCAATCAGCCCCAGCATTTT. This sequence encodes CASSNRGLNQPQHF.